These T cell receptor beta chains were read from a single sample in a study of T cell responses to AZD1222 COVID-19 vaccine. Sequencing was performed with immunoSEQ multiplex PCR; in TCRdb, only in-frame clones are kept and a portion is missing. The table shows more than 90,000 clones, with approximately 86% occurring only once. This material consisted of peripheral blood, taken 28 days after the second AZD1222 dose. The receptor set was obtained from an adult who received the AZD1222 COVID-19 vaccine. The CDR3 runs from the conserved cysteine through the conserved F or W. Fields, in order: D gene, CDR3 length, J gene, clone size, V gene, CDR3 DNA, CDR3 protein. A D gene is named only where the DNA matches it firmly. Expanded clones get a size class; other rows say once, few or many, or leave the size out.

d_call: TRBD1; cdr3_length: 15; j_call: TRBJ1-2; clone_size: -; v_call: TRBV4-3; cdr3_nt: TGCGCCAGCAGCCAAGACCCTGGGACAGCCTATGGCTACACCTTC; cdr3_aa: CASSQDPGTAYGYTF
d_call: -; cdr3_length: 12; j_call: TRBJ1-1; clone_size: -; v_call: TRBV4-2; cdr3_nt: TGTGCCAGCAGCCAAGTGGGATATGAAGCTTTCTTT; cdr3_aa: CASSQVGYEAFF
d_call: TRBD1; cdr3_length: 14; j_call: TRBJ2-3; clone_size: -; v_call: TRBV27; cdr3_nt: TGTGCCAGCAGTTTGGCCAGGGGGCGGGATACGCAGTATTTT; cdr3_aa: CASSLARGRDTQYF
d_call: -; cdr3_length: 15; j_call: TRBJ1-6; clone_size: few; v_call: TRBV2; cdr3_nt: TGTGCCAGCAGAAGTAGCTGGACAGCCTTTTCACCCCTCCACTTT; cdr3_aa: CASRSSWTAFSPLHF
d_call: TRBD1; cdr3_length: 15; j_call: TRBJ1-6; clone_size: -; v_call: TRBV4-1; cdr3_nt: TGCGCCAGCAGCCAAGGGACAGGGGTCGGTTCACCCCTCCACTTT; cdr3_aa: CASSQGTGVGSPLHF
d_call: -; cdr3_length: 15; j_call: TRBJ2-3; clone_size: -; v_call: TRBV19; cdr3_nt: TGTGCCAGTAGTATGGACACTTCTAGCACAGATACGCAGTATTTT; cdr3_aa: CASSMDTSSTDTQYF
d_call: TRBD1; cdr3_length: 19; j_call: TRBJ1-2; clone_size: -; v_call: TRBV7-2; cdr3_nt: TGTGCCAGCAGCACAAATAGCTTCGGGACAGGGGGCTTCTTCTATGGCTACACCTTC; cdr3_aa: CASSTNSFGTGGFFYGYTF
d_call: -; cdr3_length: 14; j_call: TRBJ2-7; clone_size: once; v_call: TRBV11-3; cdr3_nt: TGTGCCAGCAGCCCCTGGCTAGTTGTCTACGAGCAGTACTTC; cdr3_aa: CASSPWLVVYEQYF
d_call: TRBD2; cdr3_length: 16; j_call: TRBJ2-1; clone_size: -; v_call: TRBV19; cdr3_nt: TGTGCCAGTAGTATAGTGGGAGGGGCCCCGTACAATGAGCAGTTCTTC; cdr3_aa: CASSIVGGAPYNEQFF
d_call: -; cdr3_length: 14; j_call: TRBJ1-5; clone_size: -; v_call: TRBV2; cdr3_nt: TGTGCCAGCAGTGAGGCAGAAATCAATCAGCCCCAGCATTTT; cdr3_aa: CASSEAEINQPQHF
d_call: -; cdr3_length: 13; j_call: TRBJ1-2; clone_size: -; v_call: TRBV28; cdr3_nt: TGTGCCAGCAGTTCCTACCCCGTGGGCGGCTACACCTTC; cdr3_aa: CASSSYPVGGYTF
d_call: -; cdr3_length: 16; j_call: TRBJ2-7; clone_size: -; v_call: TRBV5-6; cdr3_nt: TGTGCCAGCAGCTTGGATCTTAACAGGGAGGGCTACGAGCAGTACTTC; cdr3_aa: CASSLDLNREGYEQYF
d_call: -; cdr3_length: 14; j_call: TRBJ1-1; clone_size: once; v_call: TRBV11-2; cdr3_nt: TGTGCCAGCAGCTTAGTCCGCCTGAACACTGAAGCTTTCTTT; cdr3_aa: CASSLVRLNTEAFF
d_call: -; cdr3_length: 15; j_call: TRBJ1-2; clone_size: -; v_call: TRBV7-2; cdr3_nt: TGTGCCAGCAGGTTAACCCAGGGGACTGACTATGGCTACACCTTC; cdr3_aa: CASRLTQGTDYGYTF
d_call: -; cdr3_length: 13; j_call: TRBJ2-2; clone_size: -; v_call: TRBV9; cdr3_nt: TGTGCCAGCAGCGCCCCCCTTATCGGGGAGCTGTTTTTT; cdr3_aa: CASSAPLIGELFF
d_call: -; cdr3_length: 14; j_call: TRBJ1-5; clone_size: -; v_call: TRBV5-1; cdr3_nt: TGCGCCAGCAGCCGGGGGGGACCCAAGGAGCCCCAGCATTTT; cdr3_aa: CASSRGGPKEPQHF
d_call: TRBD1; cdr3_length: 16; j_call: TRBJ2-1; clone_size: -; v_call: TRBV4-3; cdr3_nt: TGCGCCAGCAGCCAGGGGACAGGGGTCAGCTACAATGAGCAGTTCTTC; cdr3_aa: CASSQGTGVSYNEQFF
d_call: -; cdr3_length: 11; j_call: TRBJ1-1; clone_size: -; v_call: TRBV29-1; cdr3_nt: TGCAGCGTGCGAGGGGATGCTGAAGCTTTCTTT; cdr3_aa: CSVRGDAEAFF
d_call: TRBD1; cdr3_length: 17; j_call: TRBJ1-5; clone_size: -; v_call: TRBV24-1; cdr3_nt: TGTGCCACCAGTGATTCTGTGGACAGGGAGGGCAATCAGCCCCAGCATTTT; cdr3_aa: CATSDSVDREGNQPQHF
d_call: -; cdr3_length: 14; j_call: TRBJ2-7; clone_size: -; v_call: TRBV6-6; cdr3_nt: TGTGCCAGCAGTTACTCACTGGGGCGGAACGAGCAGTACTTC; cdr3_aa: CASSYSLGRNEQYF
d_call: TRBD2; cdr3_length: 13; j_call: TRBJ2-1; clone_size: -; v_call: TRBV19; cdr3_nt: TGTGCCAGTAGCGGGAGGGGCAGGAATGAGCAGTTCTTC; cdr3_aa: CASSGRGRNEQFF
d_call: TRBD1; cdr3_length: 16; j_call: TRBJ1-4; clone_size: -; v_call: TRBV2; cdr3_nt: TGTGCCAGCAGTTGGGACAGAGCCCCAACTAATGAAAAACTGTTTTTT; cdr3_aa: CASSWDRAPTNEKLFF
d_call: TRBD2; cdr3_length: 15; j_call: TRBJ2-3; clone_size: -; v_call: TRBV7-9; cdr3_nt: TGTGCCAGCAGCTACGGGACTACCGATAGCGATACGCAGTATTTT; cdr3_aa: CASSYGTTDSDTQYF
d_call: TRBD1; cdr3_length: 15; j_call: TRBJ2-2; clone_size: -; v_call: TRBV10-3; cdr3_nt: TGTGCCATCAGTGTATACAGGGGGGAGGCCGGGGAGCTGTTTTTT; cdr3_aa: CAISVYRGEAGELFF
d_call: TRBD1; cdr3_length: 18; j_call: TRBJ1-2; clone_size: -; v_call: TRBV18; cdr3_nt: TGTGCCAGCTCACCGGCATACCCTGGGGACAGGGCAAACTATGGCTACACCTTC; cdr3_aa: CASSPAYPGDRANYGYTF
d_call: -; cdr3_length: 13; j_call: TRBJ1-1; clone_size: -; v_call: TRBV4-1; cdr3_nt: TGCGCCAGCAGCCAAGCCGGACGCTTTGAAGCTTTCTTT; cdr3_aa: CASSQAGRFEAFF
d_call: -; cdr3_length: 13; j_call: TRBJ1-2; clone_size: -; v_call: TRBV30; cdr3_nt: TGTGCCTGGAGGGTCAGGAGTAACTATGGCTACACCTTC; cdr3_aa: CAWRVRSNYGYTF
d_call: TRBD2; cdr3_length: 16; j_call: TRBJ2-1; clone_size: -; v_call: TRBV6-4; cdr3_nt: TGTGCCAGCAGTGACTCCCCTAGCGGGGCCTACAATGAGCAGTTCTTC; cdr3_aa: CASSDSPSGAYNEQFF
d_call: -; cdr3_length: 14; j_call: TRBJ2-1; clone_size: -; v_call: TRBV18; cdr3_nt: TGTGCCAGCTCACCGCAGGGCCGGGACAATGAGCAGTTCTTC; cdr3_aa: CASSPQGRDNEQFF
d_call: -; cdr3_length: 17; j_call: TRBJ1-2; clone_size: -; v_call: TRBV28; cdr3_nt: TGTGCCAGCAGCACCACCTCGAGGACAGAAATTAACTATGGCTACACCTTC; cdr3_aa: CASSTTSRTEINYGYTF
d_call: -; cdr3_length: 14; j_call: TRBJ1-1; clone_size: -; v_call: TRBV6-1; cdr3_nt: TGTGCCAGCAGTGAAAGGGAACTGAGGACTGAAGCTTTCTTT; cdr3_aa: CASSERELRTEAFF
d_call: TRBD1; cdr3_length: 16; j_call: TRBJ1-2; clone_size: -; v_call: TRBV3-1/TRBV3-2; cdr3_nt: TGTGCCAGCAGCCAAGTTCCGGCACAGGGGGCGCCTGGCTACACCTTC; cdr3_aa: CASSQVPAQGAPGYTF
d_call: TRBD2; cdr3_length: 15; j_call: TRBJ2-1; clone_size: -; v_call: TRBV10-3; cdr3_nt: TGTGCCATCAGTACTAGCGGGGCGGCCCACAATGAGCAGTTCTTC; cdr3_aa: CAISTSGAAHNEQFF
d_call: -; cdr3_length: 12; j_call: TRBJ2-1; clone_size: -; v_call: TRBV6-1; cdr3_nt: TGTGCCAGCAGCCACGGGGGCAATGAGCAGTTCTTC; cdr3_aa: CASSHGGNEQFF
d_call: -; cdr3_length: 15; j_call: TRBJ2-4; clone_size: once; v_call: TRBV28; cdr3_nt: TGTGCCAGCAGTTTCGACGACAGAGCCAAAAACATTCAGTACTTC; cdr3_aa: CASSFDDRAKNIQYF
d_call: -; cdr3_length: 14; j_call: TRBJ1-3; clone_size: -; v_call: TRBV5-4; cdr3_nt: TGTGCCAGCAGCCCGGGGAGGAATGGAAACACCATATATTTT; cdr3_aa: CASSPGRNGNTIYF
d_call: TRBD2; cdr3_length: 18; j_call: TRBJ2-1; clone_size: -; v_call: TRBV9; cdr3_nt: TGTGCCAGCAGCGTAGAACCTAGCGGCGGGATAGGGTACAATGAGCAGTTCTTC; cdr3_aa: CASSVEPSGGIGYNEQFF
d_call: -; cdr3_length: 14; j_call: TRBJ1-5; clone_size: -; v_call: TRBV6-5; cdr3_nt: TGTGCCAGCAGACCCCAGGGCAATCATGGGCCCCAGCATTTT; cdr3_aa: CASRPQGNHGPQHF
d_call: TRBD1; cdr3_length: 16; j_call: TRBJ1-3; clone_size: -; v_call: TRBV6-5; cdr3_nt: TGTGCCAGCAGTTACTCTCAGGGGGCGCGAGGAAACACCATATATTTT; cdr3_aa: CASSYSQGARGNTIYF
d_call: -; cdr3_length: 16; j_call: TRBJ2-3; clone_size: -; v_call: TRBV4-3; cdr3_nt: TGCGCCAGCAGCCAAGACTTTCAGGGACTCACAGATACGCAGTATTTT; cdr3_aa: CASSQDFQGLTDTQYF
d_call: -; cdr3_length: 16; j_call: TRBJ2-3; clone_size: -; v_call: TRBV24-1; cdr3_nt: TGTGCCACCAGTGATCGATTGGCGAGGGGGGCAGATACGCAGTATTTT; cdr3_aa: CATSDRLARGADTQYF
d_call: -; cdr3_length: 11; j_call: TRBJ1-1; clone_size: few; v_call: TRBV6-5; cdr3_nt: TGTGCCAGCAGTTACGGCACTGAAGCTTTCTTT; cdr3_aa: CASSYGTEAFF
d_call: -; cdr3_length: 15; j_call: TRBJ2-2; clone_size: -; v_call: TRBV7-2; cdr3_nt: TGTGCCAGCAGCTTCGGCAGGGTGGGCACCGGGGAGCTGTTTTTT; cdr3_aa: CASSFGRVGTGELFF
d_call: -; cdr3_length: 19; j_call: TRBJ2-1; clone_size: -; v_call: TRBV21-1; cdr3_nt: TGTGCCAGCAGCAAAATCGGGACAGGGGGCTGTACAGGGTACAATGAGCAGTTCTTC; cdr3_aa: CASSKIGTGGCTGYNEQFF
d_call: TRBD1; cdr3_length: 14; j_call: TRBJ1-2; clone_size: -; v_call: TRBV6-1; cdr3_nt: TGTGCCAGCAGTGAATTCAGGGGGCTCTATGGCTACACCTTC; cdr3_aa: CASSEFRGLYGYTF
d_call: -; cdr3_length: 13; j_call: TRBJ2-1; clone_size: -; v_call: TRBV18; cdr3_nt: TGTGCCAGCTCTTGGGACGGTTACAATGAGCAGTTCTTC; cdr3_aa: CASSWDGYNEQFF
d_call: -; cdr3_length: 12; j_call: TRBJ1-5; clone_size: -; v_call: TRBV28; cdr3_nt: TGTGCCATACGGACAGCGGGGGAGCCCCAGCATTTT; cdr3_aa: CAIRTAGEPQHF
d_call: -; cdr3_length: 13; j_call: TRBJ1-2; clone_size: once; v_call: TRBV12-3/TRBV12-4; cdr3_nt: TGTGCCAGCAGTTTTGGGCAGGGGTCAGGCTACACCTTC; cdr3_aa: CASSFGQGSGYTF
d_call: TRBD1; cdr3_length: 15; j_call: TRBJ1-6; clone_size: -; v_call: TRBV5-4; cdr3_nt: TGTGCCAGCAGTTCTGGACAGGGCGGTAATTCACCCCTCCACTTT; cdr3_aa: CASSSGQGGNSPLHF
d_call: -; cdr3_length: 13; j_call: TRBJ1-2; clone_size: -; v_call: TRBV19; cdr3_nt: TGTGCCAGTAGTCCGACAAGGAACTATGGCTACACCTTC; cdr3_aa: CASSPTRNYGYTF
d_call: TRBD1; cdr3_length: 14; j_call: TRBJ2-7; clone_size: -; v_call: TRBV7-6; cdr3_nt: TGTGCCAGCAGCAAAGACAGGGAATCGTACGAGCAGTACTTC; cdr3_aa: CASSKDRESYEQYF
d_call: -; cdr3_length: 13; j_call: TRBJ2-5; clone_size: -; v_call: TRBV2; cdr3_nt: TGTGCCAGCAGTGAGTCCTATCAAGAGACCCAGTACTTC; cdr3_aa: CASSESYQETQYF
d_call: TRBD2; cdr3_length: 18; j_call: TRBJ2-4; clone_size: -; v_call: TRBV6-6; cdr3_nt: TGTGCCAGCAGACGATCATCCGGGACTAGCTCGTCCAAAAACATTCAGTACTTC; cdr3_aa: CASRRSSGTSSSKNIQYF